The T cell receptor beta chain under discussion was sequenced for a study of identical twins. The study, taken as a whole, reports: Out-of-frame alpha sequences shared between twins exhibited an excess of low generation probability. Invariant MAIT and iNKT cells could partly confound zero-insertion analyses. Where beta out-of-frame sequences were concerned, excess twin sharing was weaker.

Template switching, a step in the protocol, added a universal primer site, and cDNA carried unique molecular identifiers. TCRdb re-called the 5' RACE reads through MiXCR, storing one row per CDR3 protein. The sample contains about 690,000 distinct CDR3 sequences, approximately 6% of which appear only once. This clonotype was recorded at least ten times. Its antigen is undetermined. The source is a young man in good health. Sequencing was carried out using naive T cells sorted from blood.

CDR3 nucleotides: TGTGCCAGCAGCTCCAGGACCCGGGAGCAGTACTTC. The encoded protein is CASSSRTREQYF. The V and J genes are TRBV7-2 and TRBJ2-7; D remains unclear. Germline CDR1 is SGHTA and CDR2 is FQGNSA. V lost 4 bases, J lost 7 bases, and 11 bases lay in between. The CDR3 runs to 12 residues. The full variable domain, with the rest looked up from reference TRBV7-2 and TRBJ2-7, is GAGVSQSPSNKVTEKGKDVELRCDPISGHTALYWYRQSLGQGLEFLIYFQGNSAPDKSGLPSDRFSAERTGGSVSTLTIQRTQQEDSAVYLCASSSRTREQYFGPGTRLTVT.